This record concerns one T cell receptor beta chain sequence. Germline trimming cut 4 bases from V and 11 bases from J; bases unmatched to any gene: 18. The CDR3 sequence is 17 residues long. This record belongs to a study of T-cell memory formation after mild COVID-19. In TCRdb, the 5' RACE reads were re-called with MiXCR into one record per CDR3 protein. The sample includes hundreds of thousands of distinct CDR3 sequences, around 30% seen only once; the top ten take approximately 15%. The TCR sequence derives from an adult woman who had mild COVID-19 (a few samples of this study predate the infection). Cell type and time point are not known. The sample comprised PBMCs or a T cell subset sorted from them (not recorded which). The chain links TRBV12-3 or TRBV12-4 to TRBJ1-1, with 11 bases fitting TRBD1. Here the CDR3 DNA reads TGTGCCAGCAGTTCCTTTACTGATGGACAGGGGGCACGGAGGGCTTTCTTT. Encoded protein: CASSSFTDGQGARRAFF.